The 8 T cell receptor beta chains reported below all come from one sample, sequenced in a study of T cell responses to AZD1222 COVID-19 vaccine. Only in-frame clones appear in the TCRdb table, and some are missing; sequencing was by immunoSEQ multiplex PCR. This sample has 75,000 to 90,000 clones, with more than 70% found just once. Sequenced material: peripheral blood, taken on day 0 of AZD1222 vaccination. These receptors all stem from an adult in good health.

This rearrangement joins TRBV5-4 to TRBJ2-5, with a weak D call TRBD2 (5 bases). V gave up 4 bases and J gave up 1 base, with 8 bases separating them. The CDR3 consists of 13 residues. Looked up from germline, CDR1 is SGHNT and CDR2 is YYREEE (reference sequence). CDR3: CASSRGPQETQYF. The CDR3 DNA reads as TGTGCCAGCAGCCGAGGGCCCCAAGAGACCCAGTACTTC. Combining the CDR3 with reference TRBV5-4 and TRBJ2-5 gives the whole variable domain ETGVTQSPTHLIKTRGQQVTLRCSSQSGHNTVSWYQQALGQGPQFIFQYYREEENGRGNFPPRFSGLQFPNYSSELNVNALELDDSALYLCASSRGPQETQYFGPGTRLLVL.

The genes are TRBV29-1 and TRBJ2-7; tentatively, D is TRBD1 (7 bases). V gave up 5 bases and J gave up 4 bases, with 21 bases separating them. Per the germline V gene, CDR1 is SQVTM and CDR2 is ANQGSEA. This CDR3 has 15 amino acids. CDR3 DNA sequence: TGCAGCGTTTCGGAGGGGGCGCGGGGTGTGTACGAGCAGTACTTC. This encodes CSVSEGARGVYEQYF.

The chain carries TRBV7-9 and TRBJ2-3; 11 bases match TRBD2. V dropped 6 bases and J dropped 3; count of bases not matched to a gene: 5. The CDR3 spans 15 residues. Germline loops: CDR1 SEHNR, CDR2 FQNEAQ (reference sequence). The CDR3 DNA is TGTGCCAGCAGTCCTCTAGCGGGAGGAACAGATACGCAGTATTTT. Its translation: CASSPLAGGTDTQYF.

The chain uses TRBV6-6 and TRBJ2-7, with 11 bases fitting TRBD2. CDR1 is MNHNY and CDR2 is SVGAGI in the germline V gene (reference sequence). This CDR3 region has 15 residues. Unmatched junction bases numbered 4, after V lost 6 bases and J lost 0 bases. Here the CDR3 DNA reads TGTGCCAGCAGGGGGGGACTAGCGGCCTCCTACGAGCAGTACTTC. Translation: CASRGGLAASYEQYF.

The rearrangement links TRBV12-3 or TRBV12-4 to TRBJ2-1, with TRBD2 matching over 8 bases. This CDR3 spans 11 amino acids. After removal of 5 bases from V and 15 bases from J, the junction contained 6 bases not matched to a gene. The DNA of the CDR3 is TGTGCCAGCAGTCCCGGGACTAGGCCGTTCTTC. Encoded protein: CASSPGTRPFF.

CDR3 region: CASSLETSGGGELFF. DNA of the CDR3: TGCGCCAGCAGCTTGGAAACTAGCGGGGGCGGGGAGCTGTTTTTT. V usage is TRBV5-1 and J usage is TRBJ2-2, with 11 bases identical to TRBD2. V was clipped by 0 bases and J by 7 bases; unmatched bases: 2. CDR1 and CDR2 (germline): SGHRS, YFSETQ. This CDR3 contains 15 residues. The whole variable domain, remainder taken from reference TRBV5-1 and TRBJ2-2, is KAGVTQTPRYLIKTRGQQVTLSCSPISGHRSVSWYQQTPGQGLQFLFEYFSETQRNKGNFPGRFSGRQFSNSRSEMNVSTLELGDSALYLCASSLETSGGGELFFGEGSRLTVL.

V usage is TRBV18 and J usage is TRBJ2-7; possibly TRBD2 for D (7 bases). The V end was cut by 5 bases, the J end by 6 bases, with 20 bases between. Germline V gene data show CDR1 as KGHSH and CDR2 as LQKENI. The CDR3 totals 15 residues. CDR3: CASSAKQGGGPEQYF. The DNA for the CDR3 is TGTGCCAGCTCAGCGAAACAGGGAGGGGGTCCCGAGCAGTACTTC.

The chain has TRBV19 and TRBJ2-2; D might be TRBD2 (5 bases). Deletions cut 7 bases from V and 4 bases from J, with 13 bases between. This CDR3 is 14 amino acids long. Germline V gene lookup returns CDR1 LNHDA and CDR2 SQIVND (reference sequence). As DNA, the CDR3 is TGTGCCAGTACCGGGGTCTTGGGCACCGGGGAGCTGTTTTTT. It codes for CASTGVLGTGELFF.